The next 15 T cell receptor beta chains were all read from a single sample in a study of blood T cell repertoires in COVID-19. Profiled with immunoSEQ multiplex PCR; TCRdb holds only in-frame clones, not every one. The top ten hold roughly 15% of the sample, which has about 280,000 clones, over 75% seen once. The material sequenced was peripheral blood. The origin of the receptors is a human donor in a cohort sampled during active COVID-19.

There are many counts of this clone. The gene calls are TRBV9 and TRBJ2-2, with D possibly matching TRBD2 (6 bases). CDR3 length: 16 amino acids. From germline, CDR1 is SGDLS and CDR2 YYNGEE. The V gene lost 0 bases and the J gene lost 2 bases, with 11 bases spanning the gap. As DNA, the CDR3 is TGTGCCAGCAGCGTAGGCGGGACTCTAAACACCGGGGAGCTGTTTTTT. This sequence encodes CASSVGGTLNTGELFF.

The chain joins TRBV2 to TRBJ2-5; D unclear. Germline lookup yields CDR1 SNHLY and CDR2 FYNNEI. This CDR3 comprises 12 residues. Trimming took off 7 bases at V and 8 bases at J, with 14 bases between the two ends. CDR3 DNA: TGTGCCAGCAACAGACCCCCAGAAACCCAGTACTTC. This codes for CASNRPPETQYF.

CDR3 nucleotide sequence: TGCAGTGCTAGTTTGGACAGCCACACTGAAGCTTTCTTT. Translation gives CSASLDSHTEAFF. The rearrangement joins TRBV20-1 to TRBJ1-1; possible D gene TRBD1, 6 bases. Deletions cut 3 bases from V and 3 bases from J, with 11 bases between. Per the germline V gene, CDR1 is DFQATT and CDR2 is SNEGSKA (reference sequence). The CDR3 extends over 13 amino acids.

The J gene is TRBJ1-6, the V gene TRBV21-1; TRBD1, the table's D call, was not compared with the DNA. TRBV21-1 is described as a pseudogene. The CDR3 is 14 amino acids. CDR3 in amino acids: CATPTTAQGSPLHF. CDR3 bases: TGTGCCACCCCAACGACAGCCCAAGGTTCACCCCTCCACTTT.

The V gene is TRBV6-1, the J gene TRBJ2-7; maybe TRBD2 (5 bases). Germline values: CDR1 MNHNS, CDR2 SASEGT. The CDR3 is 13 residues long. V was cut by 3 bases and J by 4 bases, with 10 bases left in between. The chain's CDR3 is CASSDGVAYEQYF. The CDR3, as DNA: TGTGCCAGCAGTGACGGGGTAGCGTACGAGCAGTACTTC.

V is TRBV6-5 and J is TRBJ1-1, with 8 bases fitting TRBD1. This CDR3 has 13 residues. CDR1 is MNHEY and CDR2 is SVGAGI in the germline V gene. Losses at the gene ends were 7 bases for V and 1 base for J; bases not matched to a gene: 2. The DNA for the CDR3 is TGTGCCAGCACTGGACAGGGGAACACTGAAGCTTTCTTT. Protein: CASTGQGNTEAFF.

J is TRBJ2-2 and V is TRBV20-1; 11 bases align to TRBD2. CDR1 and CDR2 (germline): DFQATT, SNEGSKA (reference sequence). V dropped 3 bases and J dropped 2; count of bases not matched to a gene: 2. The CDR3 extends over 15 amino acids. The CDR3 spells CSASSGRANTGELFF. The CDR3 region has the DNA TGCAGTGCTAGTAGCGGGAGGGCCAACACCGGGGAGCTGTTTTTT.

For this clone: Other DNA sequences in this specimen translate into the identical CDR3. The genes are TRBV6-5 and TRBJ2-2; the match to TRBD2 covers 11 bases. The V gene's germline CDR1 is MNHEY and CDR2 SVGAGI. The J segment lost 9 bases and the V segment lost 4 bases, leaving 7 bases of the junction unmatched. This CDR3 has 15 residues. CDR3 sequence reads: CASSFTSGRLRELFF. CDR3 bases: TGTGCCAGCAGTTTCACTAGCGGGAGATTGAGGGAGCTGTTTTTT.

The chain carries TRBV18 and TRBJ1-1; 7 bases map to TRBD1. Germline values: CDR1 KGHSH, CDR2 LQKENI. The CDR3 extends over 11 amino acids. The J segment lost 8 bases and the V segment lost 5 bases, leaving 2 bases of the junction unmatched. CDR3 protein: CASSDRAEAFF. DNA for the CDR3: TGTGCCAGCTCAGACAGGGCGGAAGCTTTCTTT.

This clone was counted between two and nine times. The CDR3, as DNA: TGTGCCAGCTCCCAAGGACTAGCGGGAGGGAGTACCGGGGAGCTGTTTTTT. It yields the protein CASSQGLAGGSTGELFF. The chain combines TRBV7-6 with TRBJ2-2; 15 nucleotides agree with TRBD2. Germline values: CDR1 SGHVS, CDR2 FNYEAQ. The CDR3 has 17 residues. With 8 bases clipped from V and 5 bases from J, the junction kept 9 bases outside the gene matches.

The rearrangement joins TRBV2 to TRBJ2-7, with D possibly being TRBD2 (7 bases). Germline V CDR1 and CDR2: SNHLY, FYNNEI. The CDR3 sequence is 11 residues long. V dropped 11 bases and J dropped 4 bases, with 12 bases sitting between them. Here the CDR3 reads CAGGGGYEQYF. In DNA form, the CDR3 reads TGTGCCGGGGGGGGCGGGTACGAGCAGTACTTC. The full variable domain, its missing parts supplied by reference TRBV2 and TRBJ2-7, is EPEVTQTPSHQVTQMGQEVILRCVPISNHLYFYWYRQILGQKVEFLVSFYNNEISEKSEIFDDQFSVERPDGSNFTLKIRSTKLEDSAMYFCAGGGGYEQYFGPGTRLTVT.

The rearrangement uses TRBV5-1 and TRBJ2-3; D uncertain. The CDR3 totals 13 residues. Trimming took off 4 bases at V and 6 bases at J, with 12 bases between the two ends. Germline values: CDR1 SGHRS, CDR2 YFSETQ. CDR3 residues: CASSTLEADTQYF. DNA of the CDR3: TGCGCCAGCAGCACTCTAGAAGCGGATACGCAGTATTTT.

V gene TRBV18 combines with J gene TRBJ2-5; D is perhaps TRBD1 (6 bases). Germline CDR1 and CDR2: KGHSH and LQKENI. CDR3 length: 15 residues. Trimming removed 1 base at V and 4 bases at J, with 13 bases between. The CDR3 DNA reads as TGTGCCAGCTCACCACGGACAGTAACGGCAGAGACCCAGTACTTC. Translating it yields CASSPRTVTAETQYF.

V and J are TRBV6-4 and TRBJ2-1, with 14 positions matching TRBD2. The J segment lost 10 bases and the V segment lost 6 bases, leaving 8 bases of the junction unmatched. Germline loops: CDR1 MRHNA, CDR2 SNTAGT. The CDR3 is 15 residues long. As DNA, the CDR3 is TGTGCCAGCAGCTTGACTAGCGGGAGGGGGAGCGAGCAGTTCTTC. It is translated as CASSLTSGRGSEQFF.

The genes are TRBV19 and TRBJ2-2, with D possibly matching TRBD1 (5 bases). The CDR3 has 15 residues. Trimming took off 7 bases at V and 1 base at J, with 13 bases between the two ends. Looked up from germline, CDR1 is LNHDA and CDR2 is SQIVND (reference sequence). The CDR3, as DNA: TGTGCCAGTAAACAGGACAACCAGAACACCGGGGAGCTGTTTTTT. Translating gives CASKQDNQNTGELFF.